The source of this T cell receptor (beta chain) is a study of control samples from healthy donors and cancer patients. This clone occurred once. The method was immunoSEQ multiplex PCR; TCRdb's version includes in-frame clones alone and lacks a portion of them. The table shows under 200,000 clones, with approximately 86% occurring only once. V trimming: 4 bases; J trimming: 0 bases; junction bases outside the gene matches: 10. There are 17 residues in the CDR3. The germline V gene has CDR1 SNHLY and CDR2 FYNNEI. The chain combines TRBV2 with TRBJ2-3; 7 positions agree with TRBD1. What was sequenced was blood. The receptor was derived from a woman in her twenties or thirties in good health. CDR3 DNA sequence: TGTGCCAGCAGTGGCCCTGGGACAGCTCCTAGCACAGATACGCAGTATTTT. Translated, it gives CASSGPGTAPSTDTQYF.